Listed below are T cell receptor beta chains from one sample, sequenced in a study of blood T cell repertoires in COVID-19. The assay was immunoSEQ multiplex PCR, and TCRdb's table has in-frame clones only and misses some. The sample lists 200,000 or so clones, just under 85% occurring once. The sequenced sample was peripheral blood. These receptors were collected from a woman aged 70-85 years with active or convalescent COVID-19. The CDR3 runs from the conserved cysteine through the conserved F or W. Fields, in order: J gene, V gene, D gene, clone size, CDR3 DNA, CDR3 protein. A D gene is named only where the DNA matches it firmly. Expanded clones are given a class, and other clones once, few, many or no size at all.

TRBJ1-2	TRBV5-1	TRBD1	-	TGCGCCAGCAGCTCGCTTCCTCCCGGGACAGGGGGTACACCCTATGGCTACACCTTC	CASSSLPPGTGGTPYGYTF
TRBJ2-1	TRBV18	TRBD1	-	TGTGCCAGCTCAACCCGACAGGGGGCTTACAATGAGCAGTTCTTC	CASSTRQGAYNEQFF
TRBJ2-5	TRBV9	TRBD2	-	TGTGCCAGCAGCCGCCTAGCGGGAGGGGGCCAAGAGACCCAGTACTTC	CASSRLAGGGQETQYF
TRBJ2-7	TRBV6-5	TRBD2	-	TGTGCCAGCATATTAGCGGGAGTTGGGGAGCAGTACTTC	CASILAGVGEQYF
TRBJ1-1	TRBV30	-	-	TGTGCTTGGAGCCAAAGGACAGCTTTAATGAACACTGAAGCTTTCTTT	CAWSQRTALMNTEAFF
TRBJ1-1	TRBV19	TRBD1	few	TGTGCCAGTCTAGGCAGGGGGAGAAAAGCTTTCTTT	CASLGRGRKAFF
TRBJ2-2	TRBV2	TRBD2	-	TGTGCCAGCAGGATTGCGGGGGCCGGGGAGCTGTTTTTT	CASRIAGAGELFF
TRBJ2-3	TRBV30	TRBD2	-	TGTGCCTGGGGGACTAGCGGGAAAAGCACAGATACGCAGTATTTT	CAWGTSGKSTDTQYF
TRBJ1-1	TRBV27	TRBD1	-	TGTGCCAGCAGTCCTACAGGGGGCGTAACTGAAGCTTTCTTT	CASSPTGGVTEAFF
TRBJ2-3	TRBV6-6	TRBD1	-	TGTGCCAGCAGGCGAGCGTCCGGGACAGGGATCCCAGATACGCAGTATTTT	CASRRASGTGIPDTQYF
TRBJ2-5	TRBV30	-	-	TGTGCTGCGGGGAACCCTCGGGAGACCCAGTACTTC	CAAGNPRETQYF
TRBJ2-7	TRBV5-1	-	-	TGCGCCAGCAGCTTTAAAACCTTCAACGGTTCCGAGCAGTACTTC	CASSFKTFNGSEQYF
TRBJ2-1	TRBV15	TRBD2	-	TGTGCCACCAGCAGAGTCCGGGAGGGCCGAAATGAGCAGTTCTTC	CATSRVREGRNEQFF
TRBJ2-1	TRBV12-5	-	few	TGTGCTAGTGGTTTAAAACCTGGTGGGCGGGAAATGTACAATGAGCAGTTCTTC	CASGLKPGGREMYNEQFF
TRBJ2-7	TRBV24-1	TRBD2	few	TGTGCCACCAGTCGGACTAGTTTCCCTGAGCAGTACTTC	CATSRTSFPEQYF
TRBJ2-7	TRBV28	-	-	TGTGCCAGCAGTTTTAACCAGGGCTATGACGAGCAGTACTTC	CASSFNQGYDEQYF
TRBJ1-2	TRBV18	-	-	TGTGCCAGCTCACCACAAGGGGTCAATGGCTACACCTTC	CASSPQGVNGYTF
TRBJ2-7	TRBV11-3	TRBD1	-	TGTGCCAGCAGCCTCGGGACAGGGGACGAGCAGTACTTC	CASSLGTGDEQYF
TRBJ2-3	TRBV24-1	TRBD2	-	TGTGCCACCAGTGACCCGGGACTAGCGACAGATACGCAGTATTTT	CATSDPGLATDTQYF
TRBJ2-1	TRBV5-1	-	-	TGCGCCAGCAGCTTAAACAGCAATGAGCAGTTCTTC	CASSLNSNEQFF
TRBJ1-2	TRBV7-9	TRBD1	-	TGTGCCAGCAGCTTTACCGGGACAGGGGACCCCTATGGCTACACCTTC	CASSFTGTGDPYGYTF
TRBJ1-5	TRBV6-1	-	-	TGTGCCAGCAGTGAAGCGCTTCGCGATCAGCCCCAGCATTTT	CASSEALRDQPQHF
TRBJ2-7	TRBV20-1	-	-	TGCAGTGCTAGTGTCGGGAGTCCCTCCTACGAGCAGTACTTC	CSASVGSPSYEQYF
TRBJ2-3	TRBV4-2	TRBD2	-	TGTGCCAGCAGCCAAGAAAGATCTACTAGCGGGAGGGTAGATACGCAGTATTTT	CASSQERSTSGRVDTQYF